This T cell receptor beta chain was identified during a study of beta chain features in type 1 diabetes. Expressed TCRB transcripts were sequenced after all isolated RNA was converted to cDNA. Using immunoSEQ multiplex PCR, the repertoire was profiled, and TCRdb retains in-frame clones only, with some absent. The sample comprises hundreds of thousands of clones, about a sixth of which are singletons, and 0.07% to 0.095% rests with the top ten. The CDR3 covers 14 residues. The ends lost 6 bases at V and 5 bases at J; junction bases unmatched: 4. Germline CDR1 is MNHNS and CDR2 is SASEGT. This chain links TRBV6-1 with TRBJ2-5, with 12 bases matching TRBD2. The TCR was taken from a man younger than 35 in good health. The sequenced material came from naive CD4+ T cells from blood. This chain's CDR3 is CASRASGRGETQYF. CDR3 bases: TGTGCCAGCAGGGCTAGCGGGAGGGGGGAGACCCAGTACTTC.